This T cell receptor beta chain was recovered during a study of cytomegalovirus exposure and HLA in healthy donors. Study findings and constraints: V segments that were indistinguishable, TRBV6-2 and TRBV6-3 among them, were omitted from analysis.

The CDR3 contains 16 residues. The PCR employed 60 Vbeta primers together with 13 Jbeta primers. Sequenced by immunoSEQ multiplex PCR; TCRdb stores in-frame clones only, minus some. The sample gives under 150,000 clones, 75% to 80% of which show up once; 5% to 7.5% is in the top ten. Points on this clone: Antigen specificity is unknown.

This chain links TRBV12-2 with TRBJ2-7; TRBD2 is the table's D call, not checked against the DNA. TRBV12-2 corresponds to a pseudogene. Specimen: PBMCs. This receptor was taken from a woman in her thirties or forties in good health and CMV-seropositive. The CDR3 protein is CASRLVVPRSAYEQYF. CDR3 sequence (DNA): TGTGCAAGTCGCTTAGTAGTCCCTAGAAGCGCCTACGAGCAGTACTTC.